This TCR beta chain stems from a study of control samples from healthy donors and cancer patients. The V end lost 3 bases, the J end lost 8 bases, and 12 bases lay between the germline ends. The CDR3 runs to 13 residues. Only a few counts were recorded for this clone. Data came from immunoSEQ multiplex PCR; TCRdb stores just in-frame clones and leaves some out. Among roughly 81,000 clones listed, around 83% were seen once. Source material: PBMCs. The chain has TRBV12-3 or TRBV12-4 and TRBJ2-3; D ambiguous. This TCR was sampled from a man between 60 and 75 years old with head and neck cancer. The CDR3 DNA sequence: TGTGCCAGCAGTTTTTCTAGGCGCTCTACGCAGTATTTT. It codes for CASSFSRRSTQYF.